This T cell receptor beta chain comes out of a study of vaccination and CD4 T cells after COVID-19. Study details: Vaccinees got either two BNT162b2 doses or two mRNA-1273 doses.

By frequency in the sample, this clonotype is large. Its target is unknown. The treatment denotes: approximately 10-day PBMC culture with coronavirus spike peptide pools or control peptides (ViraFEST assay). CD4+ T cells that had been cultured provided DNA sequenced with the Oncomine TCR Beta short-read assay. TCRdb re-derived calls from the PCR reads in MiXCR, one entry per CDR3 protein. The sample shows about 7,100 distinct CDR3 sequences, more than 55% of them seen only once. This CDR3 is built from 13 residues. Germline loops: CDR1 DFQATT, CDR2 SNEGSKA (reference sequence). V lost 0 bases, J lost 5 bases, and 10 bases lay in between.

This sequence joins TRBV20-1 and TRBJ2-5; D possibly corresponds to TRBD1 (6 bases). The source of this sequence is a human donor who had recovered from COVID-19. The sequenced sample was CD4+ T cells from blood, cultured in vitro. Here the CDR3 reads CSAREGTRETQYF. For the CDR3, the DNA is TGCAGTGCTAGAGAGGGGACACGGGAGACCCAGTACTTC.